What follows is one TCR beta chain and its context. Using immunoSEQ multiplex PCR, the repertoire was profiled, and TCRdb retains in-frame clones only, with some absent. The sample records about 58,000 clones, roughly 86% being singletons. Prior autoimmune disease or systemic immunosuppression barred patients. With 4 bases removed from V and 7 bases from J, the gap between germline ends came to 12 bases. CDR3 length equals 13 residues. CDR1 and CDR2 (germline): WNHNN, SYGVQD (reference sequence). The sample belongs to a study of OX40 agonist ivuxolimab in advanced cancers. On the study more broadly: Participants averaged roughly 60 years of age (range roughly 20 to 90) and were 75% to 90% male.

V gene TRBV10-1 combines with J gene TRBJ2-3, with D perhaps assigned TRBD1 or TRBD2 (5 bases each). The source is an adult with an advanced solid tumor such as melanoma, head and neck, liver or kidney cancer. The sample in question was CD4+ or CD8+ T cells sorted from blood, obtained in a trial of the OX40 agonist ivuxolimab. The CDR3 sequence: CASSAAGTNTQYF. The CDR3, as DNA: TGCGCCAGCAGTGCGGCAGGGACGAATACGCAGTATTTT.